The 20 T cell receptor beta chains listed next were all sequenced from one sample in a study of tissue T cells after allogeneic stem cell transplantation. TCRdb's copy holds only in-frame clones and misses some; the assay was immunoSEQ multiplex PCR. Among more than 2,500 clones listed, just under 45% were seen once. Noted time point: mouse harvest day 14 after allogeneic transplant. The graft held 10^6 splenic CD5+ T cells and 10^7 T-cell-depleted bone marrow cells. The sample was gut tissue. The receptors originated from a female BALB/c mouse given C57BL/6 T cells with graft-versus-host disease after an allogeneic hematopoietic cell transplant.

This clone was counted between two and nine times. Gene names are mouse gene names. Incomplete CDR3 DNA: TGTGCCAGCAGCTCGGGACAGGTTTCCTATGAACAGTAC. Amino acid sequence: CASSSGQVSYEQY. The full-length CDR3 reads as CASSSGQVSYEQYF. The chain links TRBV26 to TRBJ2-7; TRBD1 agrees at 8 bases. The CDR3 is cut off 1 residue early in the read; its end comes from the germline J gene. CDR1 KGHPV and CDR2 FQNQEV come from the germline V gene (reference sequence). The CDR3 is 14 amino acids. The V gene end was trimmed by 6 bases and the J gene end by 1 base; junction bases not matched to a gene: 5.

With respect to this clone: Gene labels here are mouse ones. The DNA ends 1 residue before the CDR3 does, and the rest of the CDR3 is filled in from the germline J gene. J is TRBJ1-2 and V is TRBV12-1; D is uncertain. This CDR3 spans 12 amino acids. The V gene lost 0 bases and the J gene lost 1 base, with 2 bases spanning the gap. Germline V gives CDR1 SGHSN, CDR2 HYEKVE. Here the CDR3 reads CASSLENSDYTF. CDR3 bases read: TGTGCCAGCTCTCTCGAAAACTCCGACTACACC.

This clone has only a few counts. Genes and germline are mouse. The read gets to within 1 residue of the CDR3 end, and the germline J gene fills in the rest. This chain links TRBV1 with TRBJ2-4; 7 bases align to TRBD2. This CDR3 has 15 amino acids. Germline CDR1 and CDR2: NSQYPW and LRSPGD (reference sequence). Trimming removed 3 bases from V and 0 bases from J; junction bases left unmatched: 3. The part of the CDR3 DNA that was read is TGCACCTGCAGTGCCGGGGGGGGTAGTCAAAACACCTTGTAC. This translates into CTCSAGGGSQNTLY. The full CDR3 reads CTCSAGGGSQNTLYF.

This clone has only a few counts. The germline and genes are mouse ones. The CDR3 end is not reached by the read, which stops 1 residue before it; the germline J gene fills it in. V usage is TRBV2 and J usage is TRBJ1-1, with D possibly being TRBD1 (6 bases). Germline CDR1 reads LGHNA; CDR2 reads YSYQKL. The V and J ends lost 0 bases and 7 bases respectively, with 6 bases between them. CDR3 size: 12 residues. The sequenced CDR3 bases are TGTGCCAGCAGCCAAGAACAGGGAGAAGTCTTC. Its protein is CASSQEQGEVF. In full, the CDR3 reads CASSQEQGEVFF.

Turning to this clone: The gene symbols are mouse symbols. Read coverage stops 1 residue before the CDR3 terminus; the germline J gene supplies the remainder. This sequence joins TRBV2 and TRBJ2-3, with TRBD2 identical over 8 bases. Trimming removed 0 bases from V and 0 bases from J; junction bases left unmatched: 2. Germline values: CDR1 LGHNA, CDR2 YSYQKL. The length of the CDR3 is 16 residues. CDR3 DNA, as far as it was read: TGTGCCAGCAGCCAAGAAGGGGGGGCTAGTGCAGAAACGCTGTAT. This codes for CASSQEGGASAETLY. The whole CDR3 protein is CASSQEGGASAETLYF.

On this clone: The gene names here belong to mouse. The CDR3 region is CASSQEGRDWGAETLYF. Partial CDR3 DNA: TGTGCCAGCAGCCAAGAAGGAAGGGACTGGGGTGCAGAAACGCTGTAT. This chain links TRBV2 with TRBJ2-3; 9 bases line up with TRBD2. The read ends 1 residue early relative to the CDR3; the germline J gene fills the gap. Germline-derived CDR1 and CDR2 are LGHNA and YSYQKL. V gave up 0 bases and J gave up 1 base; unmatched junction bases: 5. CDR3 length equals 17 residues.

This clone was seen a few times. Gene labels here are mouse ones. The read ends 1 residue early relative to the CDR3; the germline J gene fills the gap. The chain joins TRBV3 to TRBJ1-5; TRBD1 matches at 8 bases. The CDR3 totals 14 residues. J was trimmed by 6 bases and V by 2 bases; bases with no gene match: 3. CDR1 and CDR2 from the germline V gene are SNHLY and FYNGKV (reference sequence). The sequenced CDR3 bases are TGTGCCAGCAGCTTACCAGGGGGCGGCCAGGCTCCGCTT. Encoded protein: CASSLPGGGQAPL. The CDR3 reads in full as CASSLPGGGQAPLF.

In this sample, this clone turned up a few times. Gene names denote mouse genes. From the germline J gene comes the end of the CDR3, since the read stops 1 residue before it. The gene calls are TRBV26 and TRBJ2-5; D may correspond to TRBD1 or TRBD2 (5 bases each). The germline CDR1 and CDR2 sequences are KGHPV and FQNQEV (reference sequence). The CDR3 consists of 13 residues. Between the trimmed V and J ends, which lost 4 bases and 0 bases, there was a span of 5 bases. The CDR3: CASSRDNQDTQYF. The CDR3 bases that were read are TGTGCCAGCAGTCGGGACAACCAAGACACCCAGTAC.

In regard to this clone: The genes are named according to mouse. The CDR3 end is not reached by the read, which stops 1 residue before it; the germline J gene fills it in. The chain couples TRBV26 to TRBJ2-1, with a weak D call TRBD1 (5 bases). The CDR3 has 13 amino acids. The V and J ends lost 4 bases and 4 bases respectively, with 8 bases between them. Per the germline V gene, CDR1 is KGHPV and CDR2 is FQNQEV (reference sequence). The CDR3 DNA, read in part, is TGTGCCAGCAGTCCCCGACAGTATGCTGAGCAGTTC. It codes for CASSPRQYAEQF. The whole CDR3 sequence is CASSPRQYAEQFF.

With regard to this clone: Genes here carry mouse names. The CDR3 reads CASSLSGRQDTQYF. CDR3 bases read: TGTGCCAGCAGTCTGTCGGGACGGCAAGACACCCAGTAC. The rearrangement uses TRBV26 and TRBJ2-5; either TRBD1 or TRBD2 may fit D (5 bases each). Coverage ceases 1 residue before the CDR3 finishes, and the germline J gene fills in the end. Germline V gene sequence: CDR1 KGHPV, CDR2 FQNQEV (reference sequence). The V end was cut by 0 bases, the J end by 3 bases, with 7 bases between. The CDR3 runs 14 residues.

This clone appeared a single time. Compared with germline, one end of the junction differs, possibly owing to a read error. Genes here carry mouse names. The read comes to an end 1 residue before the CDR3 does, leaving the germline J gene to fill in the end. V usage is TRBV20 and J usage is TRBJ2-3, with 10 bases aligning to TRBD2. This CDR3 has 14 residues. Germline CDR1 and CDR2: GFQATS and STVNSAI. The CDR3 is CDARPGLGTETLYF. CDR3 bases read: TGTGATGCTAGGCCGGGACTGGGGACAGAAACGCTGTAT.

This clone was observed a handful of times. Mouse gene names apply. The part of the CDR3 DNA that was read is TGTGCCAGCAGTGATGCAGGGGAACAGTAC. This codes for CASSDAGEQY. The entire CDR3 reads CASSDAGEQYF. V and J are TRBV13-3 and TRBJ2-7, with D possibly TRBD1 on 5 matching bases. The missing CDR3 end, 1 residue past where the read stops, is filled in from the germline J gene. Trimming removed 0 bases from V and 7 bases from J, with 5 bases in between. Per the germline V gene, CDR1 is NNHDY and CDR2 is SYVADS. The CDR3 spans 11 residues.

As regards this clone: All gene names here are mouse names. The CDR3 extends 1 residue past the end of the read, so its final part is completed from the germline J gene. The chain uses TRBV26 and TRBJ2-5; D is undetermined. The germline V gene encodes CDR1 KGHPV and CDR2 FQNQEV (reference sequence). V was shortened by 2 bases and J by 2 bases, with 11 bases between the two germline ends. The CDR3 contains 15 residues. The sequenced CDR3 bases are TGTGCCAGCAGTCTGGAGGGCGCGGGCCAAGACACCCAGTAC. Its protein is CASSLEGAGQDTQY. In full, the CDR3 reads CASSLEGAGQDTQYF.

This clone was counted between two and nine times. Mouse names are used for the genes. Read coverage stops 1 residue before the CDR3 terminus; the germline J gene supplies the remainder. The chain recombines TRBV26 with TRBJ1-1; TRBD1 aligns across 8 bases. This CDR3 is 11 amino acids long. The V segment lost 4 bases and the J segment 11 bases; nucleotides outside the gene matches: 3. Looked up from germline, CDR1 is KGHPV and CDR2 is FQNQEV (reference sequence). CDR3 residues: CASSRQGRVFF. CDR3 bases read: TGTGCCAGCAGTCGACAGGGGAGGGTCTTC.

This clone is medium-sized within its sample. All gene names here are mouse names. The DNA ends 1 residue before the CDR3 does, and the rest of the CDR3 is filled in from the germline J gene. This chain links TRBV26 with TRBJ2-2; 12 bases are a match to TRBD1. This CDR3 contains 15 residues. With V trimmed by 4 bases and J by 3 bases, 0 bases remained unmatched. Germline V CDR1 and CDR2: KGHPV, FQNQEV (reference sequence). The CDR3 sequence: CASSRDRGHTGQLYF. The CDR3 bases that were read are TGTGCCAGCAGTCGGGACAGGGGGCACACCGGGCAGCTCTAC. The full variable domain, with the rest looked up from reference TRBV26 and TRBJ2-2, is NSKVIQTPRYLVKGQGQKAKMRCIPEKGHPVVFWYQQNKNNEFKFLINFQNQEVLQQIDMTEKRFSAECPSNSPCSLEIQSSEAGDSALYLCASSRDRGHTGQLYFGEGSKLTVL.

A note on this clone: Genes and germline are mouse. The read ends 1 residue shy of where the CDR3 ends; the end is completed using the germline J gene. This chain connects TRBV29 to TRBJ1-1; TRBD1 aligns across 8 bases. In germline, CDR1 is MSHET, CDR2 SYDVDS. J gave up 4 bases and V 5 bases, and 3 bases lay outside the gene matches. This CDR3 has 13 amino acids. The CDR3 reads CASSIRGLTEVFF. CDR3 bases read: TGTGCTAGCAGTATCAGGGGGCTCACAGAAGTCTTC.

This clone has more than one count but fewer than ten. Gene names are the mouse ones. With the read ending 1 residue before the CDR3 end, the germline J gene is used to fill in that end. V gene TRBV3 combines with J gene TRBJ2-7; 13 bases agree with TRBD2. The CDR3 runs to 15 residues. V gave up 5 bases and J gave up 4 bases; unmatched junction bases: 5. Per the germline V gene, CDR1 is SNHLY and CDR2 is FYNGKV (reference sequence). The CDR3 bases that were read are TGTGCCAGCAGCCCCGGACTGGGGGGGCTTTATGAACAGTAC. Translating gives CASSPGLGGLYEQY. The whole CDR3 reads CASSPGLGGLYEQYF.

This clone occurred a few times. The gene names given are mouse names. Read sequence stops 1 residue before the CDR3 end, and the germline J gene provides the missing end. The rearrangement uses TRBV1 and TRBJ2-1; the D gene is possibly TRBD1 (6 bases). Germline CDR1 is NSQYPW and CDR2 is LRSPGD (reference sequence). V lost 4 bases, J lost 0 bases, and 10 bases lay in between. There are 15 residues in the CDR3. The DNA read from the CDR3 is TGCACCTGCAGTGGAGGGACAATTAACTATGCTGAGCAGTTC. Translation gives CTCSGGTINYAEQF. The entire CDR3 sequence reads CTCSGGTINYAEQFF.

Concerning this clone: Gene names are mouse gene names. The read ends 1 residue early relative to the CDR3; the germline J gene fills the gap. V is TRBV23 and J is TRBJ2-7; the table assigns TRBD1, which was not confirmed against the DNA. The germline CDR1 and CDR2 sequences are KGHTA and FQNQQP. The CDR3 runs 15 residues. The CDR3 reads CSSSQSGDRAYEQYF. The CDR3 DNA, read in part, is TGCTCCAGCAGTCAATCTGGTGACAGGGCCTATGAACAGTAC.

By its share, this clone is large (0.1 to 1%). Gene names refer to mouse genes. The read ends 1 residue early relative to the CDR3; the germline J gene fills the gap. The V call is TRBV2, the J call TRBJ1-3, with 12 positions matching TRBD1. Germline V gives CDR1 LGHNA, CDR2 YSYQKL. This CDR3 contains 18 residues. V trimming: 0 bases; J trimming: 4 bases; junction bases outside the gene matches: 7. CDR3 amino acids: CASSQEGRDRGRGNTLYF. The DNA read from the CDR3 is TGTGCCAGCAGCCAAGAGGGAAGGGACAGGGGGCGGGGAAATACGCTCTAT.